This entry lists 27 T cell receptor beta chains sequenced from one sample in a study of beta chain features in type 1 diabetes. Study-level findings and limits: Across all four CD4+ subsets, people with type 1 diabetes showed modestly shorter TCRB CDR3s.

Their antigen targets remain unknown. Since all of the isolated RNA was reverse transcribed, expressed TCRB transcripts were what got sequenced. Measured with immunoSEQ multiplex PCR; TCRdb has only the in-frame clones, and not every one. The table has around 710,000 clones, roughly an eighth seen once; the top ten hold around 0.12%. Material: naive CD4+ T cells from blood. The receptors here all came from a young man with type 1 diabetes.

The rearrangement links TRBV7-9 to TRBJ1-2; D remains ambiguous. CDR3 length: 14 residues. The germline gives CDR1 SEHNR, CDR2 FQNEAQ (reference sequence). V lost 6 bases and J 4 bases, leaving 15 bases between the germline ends. The CDR3 DNA reads TGTGCCAGCAGAAGCGACCTGGGAACCTATGGCTACACCTTC. Translated: CASRSDLGTYGYTF.

The table lists this clone with a few counts. This chain joins TRBV9 and TRBJ2-5; 9 nucleotides line up with TRBD2. CDR1 and CDR2 from the germline V gene are SGDLS and YYNGEE. This CDR3 has 17 amino acids. V lost 4 bases, J lost 2 bases, and 12 bases stayed unmatched. CDR3 region: CASSPYGGSGGQETQYF. The CDR3 DNA is TGTGCCAGCAGCCCCTATGGAGGTAGCGGGGGACAAGAGACCCAGTACTTC.

This clone came up a few times. The chain is built from TRBV4-2 and TRBJ2-3; D perhaps matches TRBD2 (7 bases). Germline V lookup: CDR1 LGHNA, CDR2 YNFKEQ. CDR3 length: 17 residues. Trimming removed 0 bases from V and 2 bases from J, with 15 bases in between. The CDR3 DNA reads TGTGCCAGCAGCCAAGATAAGGCGGGGGCGAACACAGATACGCAGTATTTT. Its protein is CASSQDKAGANTDTQYF.

V is TRBV5-6 and J is TRBJ2-3, with 7 bases fitting TRBD1. The ends lost 2 bases at V and 3 bases at J; junction bases unmatched: 6. There are 15 residues in the CDR3. From germline, CDR1 is SGHDT and CDR2 YYEEEE. CDR3 coding DNA: TGTGCCAGCAGCTTAACAGGGGAGAGGACAGATACGCAGTATTTT. This translates into CASSLTGERTDTQYF.

This rearrangement joins TRBV27 to TRBJ1-2; unclear D gene. This CDR3 has 13 amino acids. Germline CDR1 and CDR2: MNHEY and SMNVEV (reference sequence). V dropped 1 base and J dropped 6 bases, with 9 bases sitting between them. CDR3 loop: CASSLLNSHGYTF. In nucleotides, the CDR3 is TGTGCCAGCAGTTTATTAAACAGCCATGGCTACACCTTC.

In this sample, this clone turned up a few times. This chain links TRBV29-1 with TRBJ1-1; D unclear. The CDR3 contains 13 residues. From germline, CDR1 is SQVTM and CDR2 ANQGSEA. The V gene lost 8 bases and the J gene lost 6 bases, with 19 bases spanning the gap. The CDR3, as DNA: TGCAGCACCCGCTGGGCCGCGGCGGCTGAAGCTTTCTTT. It is translated as CSTRWAAAAEAFF.

This clone was seen a handful of times. The chain is built from TRBV6-6 and TRBJ2-5; TRBD2 might be the D (5 bases). Germline V gene sequence: CDR1 MNHNY, CDR2 SVGAGI (reference sequence). Trimming shortened V by 7 bases and J by 5 bases, and 17 bases separated the two germline ends. The CDR3 totals 14 residues. This chain's CDR3 is CASIQRGSDETQYF. The CDR3 region has the DNA TGTGCCAGCATCCAAAGAGGGAGTGACGAGACCCAGTACTTC.

The rearrangement joins TRBV5-8 to TRBJ1-2; no definite D call. The CDR3 runs 17 residues. Germline CDR1 and CDR2: SGHTS and YDEGEE. V was cut by 0 bases and J by 0 bases, with 15 bases left in between. The CDR3 loop is CASSLDVGRQANYGYTF. The DNA for the CDR3 is TGTGCCAGCAGCTTGGACGTTGGGAGGCAAGCTAACTATGGCTACACCTTC.

Turning to this clone: The sample contains more than one DNA sequence encoding this CDR3. V usage is TRBV9 and J usage is TRBJ2-3; the match to TRBD2 covers 9 bases. With 0 bases clipped from V and 1 base from J, the junction kept 0 bases outside the gene matches. The V gene's germline CDR1 is SGDLS and CDR2 YYNGEE. The CDR3 extends over 15 amino acids. The DNA for the CDR3 is TGTGCCAGCAGCGTAGCTAGCGGGGGCACAGATACGCAGTATTTT. Its protein product is CASSVASGGTDTQYF.

The chain links TRBV6-1 to TRBJ2-1; D perhaps matches TRBD1 (5 bases). This CDR3 spans 13 amino acids. Germline values: CDR1 MNHNS, CDR2 SASEGT. V was clipped by 7 bases and J by 4 bases, with 11 bases between them. CDR3 amino acids: CASTRVTYNEQFF. CDR3 bases: TGTGCCAGCACCAGGGTTACTTACAATGAGCAGTTCTTC.

CDR3 sequence reads: CASRTGGTGGNTEAFF. The CDR3 bases are TGTGCCAGCAGGACCGGAGGAACAGGGGGAAACACTGAAGCTTTCTTT. This chain connects TRBV7-2 to TRBJ1-1, with 8 bases aligning to TRBD1. The V and J ends lost 6 bases and 2 bases, in that order; junction bases with no gene match: 11. Germline values: CDR1 SGHTA, CDR2 FQGNSA. This CDR3 spans 16 amino acids.

The V call is TRBV5-6, the J call TRBJ2-5; a weak D match, TRBD1 (6 bases). Trimming took 0 bases from V and 4 from J, leaving 19 bases between them. Germline V CDR1 and CDR2: SGHDT, YYEEEE. There are 17 residues in the CDR3. The CDR3 spells CASSLAGQPRRRETQYF. The DNA of the CDR3 is TGTGCCAGCAGCTTGGCCGGACAGCCAAGACGGCGAGAGACCCAGTACTTC.

A few counts support this clone. J is TRBJ1-1 and V is TRBV14, with D possibly matching TRBD1 (5 bases). The CDR3 is made up of 13 amino acids. Trimming stripped 8 bases from V and 4 bases from J, with 14 bases between. The germline V gene has CDR1 SGHDN and CDR2 FVKESK. CDR3: CASSLPGATEAFF. For the CDR3, the DNA is TGTGCCAGCTCCCTACCTGGGGCCACTGAAGCTTTCTTT.

The J gene is TRBJ2-2, the V gene TRBV6-1; D unclear. CDR3 length: 11 residues. In germline, CDR1 is MNHNS, CDR2 SASEGT. V lost 5 bases and J lost 7, with 5 bases in between. The CDR3: CASSPIGELFF. CDR3 DNA: TGTGCCAGCAGTCCCATCGGGGAGCTGTTTTTT.

This clone was seen a handful of times. The V and J genes are TRBV7-8 and TRBJ2-7; maybe TRBD1 (5 bases). The CDR3 has 15 residues. V was trimmed by 5 bases and J by 3 bases, leaving 17 bases between them. CDR1 SGHVS and CDR2 FQNEAQ come from the germline V gene. This chain's CDR3 is CASSPGYRLLYEQYF. Written as DNA, the CDR3 is TGTGCCAGCAGCCCAGGTTACAGGCTACTCTACGAGCAGTACTTC.

This clone was counted only a few times. The rearrangement uses TRBV7-9 and TRBJ1-4; no clear D. The V gene's germline CDR1 is SEHNR and CDR2 FQNEAQ (reference sequence). The length of the CDR3 is 14 residues. Trimming left V 5 bases short and J 4 bases short, with 11 bases between. The CDR3 nucleotides read TGTGCCAGCAGCCGCGGACCGGATAATGAAAAACTGTTTTTT. It yields the protein CASSRGPDNEKLFF.

This chain links TRBV9 with TRBJ2-1, with 9 bases lining up with TRBD2. There are 15 residues in the CDR3. V lost 0 bases to trimming and J lost 4 bases; unmatched junction nucleotides: 2. The germline V gene has CDR1 SGDLS and CDR2 YYNGEE. The CDR3 region has the DNA TGTGCCAGCAGCGTAGTAGCGGGGGCTTACAATGAGCAGTTCTTC. Its translation: CASSVVAGAYNEQFF.

This clone has just a few counts. This sample includes further DNA sequences coding for the same CDR3. The chain links TRBV4-3 to TRBJ2-3; D may be TRBD1 (5 bases). Germline V gene lookup returns CDR1 LGHNA and CDR2 YSLEER. The ends were cut back, 2 bases at V and 2 bases at J, with 8 bases in the middle. The CDR3 runs 14 residues. CDR3 loop: CASSQQGFTDTQYF. CDR3 bases: TGCGCCAGCAGCCAACAGGGTTTCACAGATACGCAGTATTTT.

Comment on this clone: This likely comes from a read error, as the CDR3 has no conserved phenylalanine or tryptophan at its end. The genes are TRBV29-1 and TRBJ2-7, with D possibly TRBD1 on 6 matching bases. CDR3 length equals 12 residues. Per germline, CDR1 SQVTM and CDR2 ANQGSEA. The V end was cut by 7 bases, the J end by 3 bases, with 13 bases between. The DNA for the CDR3 is TGCAGCGCTGGGTCAGGGGACTACGAGCAGTACCTC. Translated: CSAGSGDYEQYL.

The V gene is TRBV19, the J gene TRBJ2-7; 9 bases align to TRBD1. CDR3 length: 15 amino acids. CDR1 is LNHDA, CDR2 SQIVND, per germline (reference sequence). V was clipped by 3 bases and J by 7 bases; unmatched bases: 10. The CDR3, as DNA: TGTGCCAGTAGTATGTTTGGACAGGGGAGTGGTGAGCAGTACTTC. It codes for CASSMFGQGSGEQYF.

Only a few counts were recorded for this clone. This chain links TRBV9 with TRBJ2-5; D might be TRBD2 (6 bases). Trimming shortened V by 0 bases and J by 5 bases, and 11 bases separated the two germline ends. This CDR3 is 14 amino acids long. Germline CDR1 reads SGDLS; CDR2 reads YYNGEE. CDR3 residues: CASSVASGGETQYF. In DNA, the CDR3 is TGTGCCAGCAGCGTAGCTTCCGGGGGTGAGACCCAGTACTTC.

The chain uses TRBV11-2 and TRBJ2-3; D unresolved. The CDR3 loop spans 14 amino acids. With 3 bases removed from V and 1 base from J, the gap between germline ends came to 8 bases. Germline CDR1 SGHAT, CDR2 FQNNGV. CDR3 loop: CASSFKDGTDTQYF. The CDR3 DNA reads TGTGCCAGCAGCTTTAAGGACGGCACAGATACGCAGTATTTT. The full variable domain, in which reference TRBV11-2 and TRBJ2-3 provide the parts outside the CDR3, is EAGVAQSPRYKIIEKRQSVAFWCNPISGHATLYWYQQILGQGPKLLIQFQNNGVVDDSQLPKDRFSAERLKGVDSTLKIQPAKLEDSAVYLCASSFKDGTDTQYFGPGTRLTVL.

Only a few counts were recorded for this clone. Other DNA sequences in the same sample also yield this CDR3. The V and J genes are TRBV5-4 and TRBJ2-2; TRBD1 or TRBD2 may be the D gene (5 bases each). V lost 4 bases to trimming and J lost 5 bases, with 9 bases between them. CDR1 is SGHNT and CDR2 is YYREEE in the germline V gene (reference sequence). The CDR3 covers 13 residues. CDR3 DNA: TGTGCCAGCAGCGGGGACGGAACCGGGGAGCTGTTTTTT. Residues: CASSGDGTGELFF.

This clone was seen a few times. V is TRBV5-1 and J is TRBJ2-5; possible D gene TRBD2, 6 bases. Per germline, CDR1 SGHRS and CDR2 YFSETQ. The CDR3 is 16 amino acids. The V and J ends lost 1 base and 0 bases respectively, with 13 bases between them. The CDR3: CASSLLARVNQETQYF. The CDR3 DNA reads TGCGCCAGCAGCTTGCTAGCGAGGGTAAACCAAGAGACCCAGTACTTC. Variable domain in full (rest from reference TRBV5-1 and TRBJ2-5): KAGVTQTPRYLIKTRGQQVTLSCSPISGHRSVSWYQQTPGQGLQFLFEYFSETQRNKGNFPGRFSGRQFSNSRSEMNVSTLELGDSALYLCASSLLARVNQETQYFGPGTRLLVL.

The rearrangement links TRBV4-3 to TRBJ1-4; possibly TRBD1 for D (6 bases). V lost 0 bases to trimming and J lost 8 bases, with 19 bases between them. The CDR3 covers 17 residues. Germline values: CDR1 LGHNA, CDR2 YSLEER. The CDR3 spells CASSQEGRRTEGEKLFF. The CDR3 coding sequence is TGCGCCAGCAGCCAAGAGGGTCGGAGGACAGAAGGGGAAAAACTGTTTTTT.

The chain joins TRBV9 to TRBJ2-3, with 9 bases matching TRBD1. The CDR3 has 13 amino acids. V lost 7 bases, J lost 5 bases, and 5 bases stayed unmatched. Germline CDR1 reads SGDLS; CDR2 reads YYNGEE. The CDR3 DNA follows: TGTGCCAGCTCGGGACAGGGACTAGATACGCAGTATTTT. Amino acids: CASSGQGLDTQYF.

This clone was seen only once. V gene TRBV15 combines with J gene TRBJ2-2; D is unresolved. This CDR3 has 17 residues. The V end was cut by 2 bases, the J end by 2 bases, with 15 bases between. Looked up from germline, CDR1 is LNHNV and CDR2 is YYDKDF (reference sequence). The DNA of the CDR3 is TGTGCCACCAGCAGAAAGGGCCCCAGTTTAAACACCGGGGAGCTGTTTTTT. This gives the protein CATSRKGPSLNTGELFF.